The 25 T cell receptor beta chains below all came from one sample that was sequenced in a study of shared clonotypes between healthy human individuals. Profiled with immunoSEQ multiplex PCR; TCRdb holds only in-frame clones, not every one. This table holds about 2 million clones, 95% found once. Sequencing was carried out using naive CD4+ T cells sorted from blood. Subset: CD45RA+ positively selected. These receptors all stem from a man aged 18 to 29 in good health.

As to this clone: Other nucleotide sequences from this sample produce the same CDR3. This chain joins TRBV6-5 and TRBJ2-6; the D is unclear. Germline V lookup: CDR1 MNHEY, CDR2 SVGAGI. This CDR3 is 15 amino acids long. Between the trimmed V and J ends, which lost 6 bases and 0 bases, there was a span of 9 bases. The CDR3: CASSRGSSGANVLTF. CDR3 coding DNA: TGTGCCAGCAGCCGCGGAAGCTCTGGGGCCAACGTCCTGACTTTC.

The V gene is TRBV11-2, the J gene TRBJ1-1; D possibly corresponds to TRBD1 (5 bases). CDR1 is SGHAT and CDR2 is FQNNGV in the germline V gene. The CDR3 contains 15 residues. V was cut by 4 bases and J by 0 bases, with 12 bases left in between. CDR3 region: CASSSAGALNTEAFF. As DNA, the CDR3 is TGTGCCAGCAGCTCTGCTGGGGCATTGAACACTGAAGCTTTCTTT.

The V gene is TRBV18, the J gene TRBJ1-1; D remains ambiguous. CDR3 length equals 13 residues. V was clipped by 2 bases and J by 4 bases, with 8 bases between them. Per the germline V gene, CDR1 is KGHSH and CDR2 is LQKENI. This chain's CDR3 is CASSPIPGTEAFF. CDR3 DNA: TGTGCCAGCTCACCAATCCCTGGCACTGAAGCTTTCTTT.

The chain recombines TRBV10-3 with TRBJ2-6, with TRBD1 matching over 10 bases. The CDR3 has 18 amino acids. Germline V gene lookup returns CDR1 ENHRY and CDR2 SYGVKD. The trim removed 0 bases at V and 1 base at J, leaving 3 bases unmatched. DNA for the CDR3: TGTGCCATCAGTGAGTCGGGGGACAGGGGATCTGGGGCCAACGTCCTGACTTTC. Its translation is CAISESGDRGSGANVLTF.

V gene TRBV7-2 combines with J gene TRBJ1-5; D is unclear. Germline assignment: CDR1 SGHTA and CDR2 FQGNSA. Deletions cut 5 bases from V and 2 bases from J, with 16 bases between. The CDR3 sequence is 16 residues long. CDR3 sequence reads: CASSPGTGGGNQPQHF. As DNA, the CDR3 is TGTGCCAGCAGCCCAGGTACGGGTGGGGGCAATCAGCCCCAGCATTTT.

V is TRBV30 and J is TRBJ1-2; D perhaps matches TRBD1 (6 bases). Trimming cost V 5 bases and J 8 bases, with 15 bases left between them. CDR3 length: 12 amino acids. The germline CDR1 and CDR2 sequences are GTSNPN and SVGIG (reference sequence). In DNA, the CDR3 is TGTGCCTGGGCCCAGGGGCTTGGAGGCTACACCTTC. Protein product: CAWAQGLGGYTF.

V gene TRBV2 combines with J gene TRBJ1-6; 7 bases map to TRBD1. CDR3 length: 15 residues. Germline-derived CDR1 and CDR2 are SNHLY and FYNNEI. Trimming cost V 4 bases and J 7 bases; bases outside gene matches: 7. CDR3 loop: CASSAAGGENSPLHF. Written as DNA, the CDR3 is TGTGCCAGCAGTGCTGCAGGGGGGGAGAATTCACCCCTCCACTTT.

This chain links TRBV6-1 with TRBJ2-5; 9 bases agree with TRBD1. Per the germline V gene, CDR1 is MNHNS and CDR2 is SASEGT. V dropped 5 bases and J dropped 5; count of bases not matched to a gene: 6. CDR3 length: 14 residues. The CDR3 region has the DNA TGTGCCAGCAGTCTAGGGACAGGGCGGGAGACCCAGTACTTC. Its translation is CASSLGTGRETQYF.

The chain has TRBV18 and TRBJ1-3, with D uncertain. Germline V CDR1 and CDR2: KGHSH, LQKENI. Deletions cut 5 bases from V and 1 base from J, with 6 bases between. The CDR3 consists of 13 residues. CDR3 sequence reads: CASSNDSGNTIYF. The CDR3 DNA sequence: TGTGCCAGCTCAAATGATTCTGGAAACACCATATATTTT.

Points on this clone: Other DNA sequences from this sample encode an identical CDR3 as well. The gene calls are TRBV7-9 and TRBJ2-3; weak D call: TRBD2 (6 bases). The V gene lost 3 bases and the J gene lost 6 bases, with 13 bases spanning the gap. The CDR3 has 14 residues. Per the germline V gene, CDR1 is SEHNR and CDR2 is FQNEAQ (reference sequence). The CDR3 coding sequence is TGTGCCAGCAGCTTGACTAGGGTTGAGGATACGCAGTATTTT. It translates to CASSLTRVEDTQYF.

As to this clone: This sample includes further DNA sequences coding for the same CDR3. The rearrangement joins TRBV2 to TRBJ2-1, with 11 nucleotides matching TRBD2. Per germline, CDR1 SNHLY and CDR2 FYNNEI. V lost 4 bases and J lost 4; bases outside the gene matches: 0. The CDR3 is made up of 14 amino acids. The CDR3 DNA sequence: TGTGCCAGCAGTGGACTAGCGGGATACAATGAGCAGTTCTTC. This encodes CASSGLAGYNEQFF.

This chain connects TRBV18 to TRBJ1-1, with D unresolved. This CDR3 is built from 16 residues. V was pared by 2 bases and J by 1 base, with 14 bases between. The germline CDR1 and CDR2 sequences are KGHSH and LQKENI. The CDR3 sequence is CASSPKPLAGNTEAFF. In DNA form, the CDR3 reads TGTGCCAGCTCACCAAAGCCCCTGGCTGGGAACACTGAAGCTTTCTTT.

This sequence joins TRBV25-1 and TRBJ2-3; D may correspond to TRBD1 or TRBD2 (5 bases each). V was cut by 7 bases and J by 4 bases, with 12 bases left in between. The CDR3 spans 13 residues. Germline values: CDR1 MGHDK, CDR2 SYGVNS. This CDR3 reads CASTEWGSDTQYF. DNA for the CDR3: TGTGCCAGCACCGAGTGGGGGTCAGATACGCAGTATTTT.

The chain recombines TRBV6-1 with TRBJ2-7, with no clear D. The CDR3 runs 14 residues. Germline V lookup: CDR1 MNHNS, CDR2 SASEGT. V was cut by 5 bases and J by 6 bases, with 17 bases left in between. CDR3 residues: CASSIARITFEQYF. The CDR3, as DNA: TGTGCCAGCAGTATCGCCAGGATAACTTTCGAGCAGTACTTC.

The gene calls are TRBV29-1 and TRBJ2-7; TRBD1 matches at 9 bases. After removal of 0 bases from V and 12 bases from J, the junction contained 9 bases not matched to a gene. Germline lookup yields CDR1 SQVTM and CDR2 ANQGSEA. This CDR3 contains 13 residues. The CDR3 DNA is TGCAGCGTTGAAGATCAGTTGGGACAGGGCCGGTACTTC. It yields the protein CSVEDQLGQGRYF.

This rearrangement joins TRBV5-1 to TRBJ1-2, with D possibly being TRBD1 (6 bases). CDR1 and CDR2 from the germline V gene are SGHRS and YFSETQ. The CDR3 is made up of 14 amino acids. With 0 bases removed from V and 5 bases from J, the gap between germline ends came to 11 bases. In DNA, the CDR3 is TGCGCCAGCAGCTTGGGGGACACCGATTATGGCTACACCTTC. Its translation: CASSLGDTDYGYTF. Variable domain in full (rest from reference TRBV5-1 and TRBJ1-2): KAGVTQTPRYLIKTRGQQVTLSCSPISGHRSVSWYQQTPGQGLQFLFEYFSETQRNKGNFPGRFSGRQFSNSRSEMNVSTLELGDSALYLCASSLGDTDYGYTFGSGTRLTVV.

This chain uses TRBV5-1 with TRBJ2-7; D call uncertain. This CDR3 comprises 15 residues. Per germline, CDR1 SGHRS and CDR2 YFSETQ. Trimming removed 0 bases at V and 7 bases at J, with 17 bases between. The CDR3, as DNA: TGCGCCAGCAGCTTGGGGTCGGGTCTCCCTCGGGAGCAGTACTTC. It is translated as CASSLGSGLPREQYF.

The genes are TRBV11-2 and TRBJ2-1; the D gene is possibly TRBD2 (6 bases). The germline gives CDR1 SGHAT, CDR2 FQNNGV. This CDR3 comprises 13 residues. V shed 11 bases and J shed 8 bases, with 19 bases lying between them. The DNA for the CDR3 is TGTGCCGGTTTAGCGGCTCCCGGGCATGAGCAGTTCTTC. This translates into CAGLAAPGHEQFF.

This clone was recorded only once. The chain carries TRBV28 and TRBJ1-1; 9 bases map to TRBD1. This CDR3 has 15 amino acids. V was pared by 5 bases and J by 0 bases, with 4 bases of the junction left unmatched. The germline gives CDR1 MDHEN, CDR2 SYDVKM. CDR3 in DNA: TGTGCCAGCAGTGCCTGGACAGGGGTGAACACTGAAGCTTTCTTT. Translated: CASSAWTGVNTEAFF.

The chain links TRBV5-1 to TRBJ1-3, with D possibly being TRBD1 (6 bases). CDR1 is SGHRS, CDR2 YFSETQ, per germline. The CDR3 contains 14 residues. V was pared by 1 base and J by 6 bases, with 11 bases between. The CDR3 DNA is TGCGCCAGCAGCTTGTCACAGGGCGAAAACACCATATATTTT. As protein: CASSLSQGENTIYF.

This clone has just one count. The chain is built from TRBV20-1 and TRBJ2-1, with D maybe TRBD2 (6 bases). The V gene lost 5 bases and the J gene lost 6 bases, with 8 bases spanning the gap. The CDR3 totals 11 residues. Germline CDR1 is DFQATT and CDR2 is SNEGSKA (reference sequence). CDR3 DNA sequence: TGCAGTGCTGCTAGCGTCAATGAGCAGTTCTTC. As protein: CSAASVNEQFF.

This CDR3 is CASSQDISYEQYF. CDR3 nucleotides: TGCGCCAGCAGCCAAGATATTAGCTACGAGCAGTACTTC. The chain is built from TRBV4-1 and TRBJ2-7; the D is unclear. With 0 bases removed from V and 3 bases from J, the gap between germline ends came to 6 bases. Germline CDR1 and CDR2: MGHRA and YSYEKL. The CDR3 runs to 13 residues.

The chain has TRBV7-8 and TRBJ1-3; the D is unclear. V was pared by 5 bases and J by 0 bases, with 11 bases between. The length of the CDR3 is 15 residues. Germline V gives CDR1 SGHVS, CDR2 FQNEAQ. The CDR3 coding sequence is TGTGCCAGCAGCAACTCCGTCGTCTCTGGAAACACCATATATTTT. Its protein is CASSNSVVSGNTIYF. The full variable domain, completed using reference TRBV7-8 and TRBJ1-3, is GAGVSQSPRYKVAKRGQDVALRCDPISGHVSLFWYQQALGQGPEFLTYFQNEAQLDKSGLPSDRFFAERPEGSVSTLKIQRTQQEDSAVYLCASSNSVVSGNTIYFGEGSWLTVV.

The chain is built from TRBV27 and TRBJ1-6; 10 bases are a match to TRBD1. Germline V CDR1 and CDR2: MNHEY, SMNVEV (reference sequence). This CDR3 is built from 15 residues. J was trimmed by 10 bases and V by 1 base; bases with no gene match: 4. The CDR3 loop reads CASSLLGTGESPLHF. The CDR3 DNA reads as TGTGCCAGCAGTTTATTAGGGACAGGGGAATCACCCCTCCACTTT.

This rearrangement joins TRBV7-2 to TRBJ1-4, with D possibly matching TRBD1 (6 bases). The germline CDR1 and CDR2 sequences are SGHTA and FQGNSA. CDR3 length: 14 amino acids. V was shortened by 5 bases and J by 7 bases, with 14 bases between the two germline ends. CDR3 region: CASSTSGVVEKLFF. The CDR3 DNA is TGTGCCAGCAGCACATCAGGGGTTGTTGAAAAACTGTTTTTT.